A single sample is the source of the 8 T cell receptor beta chains below, sequenced in a study of vaccination effects on CD4 cells after COVID-19. Antigen-specific CD4+ T cells expanded by the ViraFEST assay with viral peptide pools were then sequenced. Following 10 days of culture, CD4+ T cells were isolated. Negative nucleocapsid antibody tests before and after vaccination confirmed no previous SARS-CoV-2 infection. No antigens are known for them. Clones were sequenced by immunoSEQ multiplex PCR, and TCRdb holds only the in-frame ones, with some missing. The table has tens of thousands of clones, about three fifths seen once. This sample comprised CD4+ T cells from PBMCs cultured with HCoV-OC43 spike peptides, obtained before COVID-19 vaccination. Stated subset: HCoV-OC43 spike overlapping peptide pool stimulation. The receptors were gathered from a human donor who received a COVID-19 vaccine.

This clone has more than one count but fewer than ten. This chain links TRBV7-9 with TRBJ2-7, with a weak D call TRBD1 (6 bases). Germline V gives CDR1 SEHNR, CDR2 FQNEAQ (reference sequence). The CDR3 totals 14 residues. Between the trimmed V and J ends, which lost 3 bases and 0 bases, there was a span of 9 bases. In DNA form, the CDR3 reads TGTGCCAGCAGCTTGAGACAGGACTCCTACGAGCAGTACTTC. It specifies CASSLRQDSYEQYF. Supplemented by reference TRBV7-9 and TRBJ2-7, the full variable domain reads DTGVSQNPRHKITKRGQNVTFRCDPISEHNRLYWYRQTLGQGPEFLTYFQNEAQLEKSRLLSDRFSAERPKGSFSTLEIQRTEQGDSAMYLCASSLRQDSYEQYFGPGTRLTVT.

V and J are TRBV5-1 and TRBJ2-3; possibly TRBD2 for D (6 bases). The V end lost 0 bases, the J end lost 2 bases, and 13 bases lay between the germline ends. This CDR3 spans 16 amino acids. Germline CDR1 is SGHRS and CDR2 is YFSETQ. The CDR3 DNA sequence: TGCGCCAGCAGCTTGGTGGCGGGGTCTACCACAGATACGCAGTATTTT. It yields the protein CASSLVAGSTTDTQYF.

V gene TRBV7-8 combines with J gene TRBJ1-5; D may be TRBD1 (6 bases). The CDR3 runs 13 residues. V lost 4 bases to trimming and J lost 11 bases, with 15 bases between them. Germline V gene sequence: CDR1 SGHVS, CDR2 FQNEAQ. CDR3 sequence: CASSSGASRTQHF. The CDR3 DNA follows: TGTGCCAGCAGCTCAGGGGCCTCCCGGACCCAGCATTTT.

The rearrangement links TRBV27 to TRBJ2-6, with a tentative D call TRBD1 (5 bases). The CDR3 runs 17 residues. Trimming removed 0 bases at V and 4 bases at J, with 13 bases between. Germline V lookup: CDR1 MNHEY, CDR2 SMNVEV (reference sequence). Here the CDR3 reads CASSLSVGVGGANVLTF. The DNA of the CDR3 is TGTGCCAGCAGTTTATCGGTAGGGGTCGGCGGGGCCAACGTCCTGACTTTC. Variable domain in full (rest from reference TRBV27 and TRBJ2-6): EAQVTQNPRYLITVTGKKLTVTCSQNMNHEYMSWYRQDPGLGLRQIYYSMNVEVTDKGDVPEGYKVSRKEKRNFPLILESPSPNQTSLYFCASSLSVGVGGANVLTFGAGSRLTVL.

The chain employs TRBV5-5 and TRBJ1-2, with D uncertain. The V gene lost 2 bases and the J gene lost 4 bases, with 9 bases spanning the gap. The CDR3 covers 13 residues. Germline V gives CDR1 SGHKS, CDR2 YYEKEE (reference sequence). This CDR3 is CASSLSSGYGYTF. The CDR3 coding sequence is TGTGCCAGCAGCTTAAGTTCGGGCTATGGCTACACCTTC.

The chain joins TRBV29-1 to TRBJ2-6, with D maybe TRBD1 (6 bases). The CDR3 sequence is 15 residues long. Germline CDR1 is SQVTM and CDR2 is ANQGSEA. Trimming stripped 6 bases from V and 4 bases from J, with 16 bases between. Here the CDR3 DNA reads TGCAGCGTCTCCACTAACAGGGCCGGGGCCAACGTCCTGACTTTC. Protein sequence: CSVSTNRAGANVLTF. The entire variable domain, with the rest obtained from reference TRBV29-1 and TRBJ2-6, is as follows: SAVISQKPSRDICQRGTSLTIQCQVDSQVTMMFWYRQQPGQSLTLIATANQGSEATYESGFVIDKFPISRPNLTFSTLTVSNMSPEDSSIYLCSVSTNRAGANVLTFGAGSRLTVL.

This clone has just a few counts. V usage is TRBV27 and J usage is TRBJ2-7, with a possible D match to TRBD2 (5 bases). This CDR3 contains 15 residues. With 8 bases removed from V and 2 bases from J, the gap between germline ends came to 19 bases. Germline CDR1 reads MNHEY; CDR2 reads SMNVEV (reference sequence). The chain's CDR3 is CASGLQGSIAYEQYF. The CDR3 DNA reads as TGTGCCAGCGGACTCCAAGGGTCCATAGCCTACGAGCAGTACTTC.

J is TRBJ2-1 and V is TRBV19; 14 bases are shared with TRBD2. The CDR3 contains 15 residues. Losses at the gene ends were 5 bases for V and 9 bases for J; bases not matched to a gene: 6. The germline V gene has CDR1 LNHDA and CDR2 SQIVND (reference sequence). The CDR3, as DNA: TGTGCCAGTAGTCGGACTAGCGGGAGGTACGGTGAGCAGTTCTTC. Amino acids: CASSRTSGRYGEQFF.